This T cell receptor beta chain was profiled in a study of blood T cell repertoires in COVID-19. Study background: Spain, Italy and the United States supplied samples that represented acute and convalescent COVID-19. From T cells, B-cell-depleted T cells, or PBMCs came the material, which was cDNA or gDNA.

The CDR3 loop spans 18 amino acids. Trimming stripped 6 bases from V and 4 bases from J, with 22 bases between. Germline V gives CDR1 KGHSH, CDR2 LQKENI. Original processing notes: The authors estimated nucleated cell counts from reference gene primer amplification. Profiled with immunoSEQ multiplex PCR; TCRdb holds only in-frame clones, not every one. That table is the source of V, J and clone size, and D and trimming were worked out from the DNA. The sample contains 65,000 to 85,000 clones, 80% to 90% of which appear only once. The material sequenced was peripheral blood. This clonotype was obtained from a woman aged 18-29 years with acute or convalescent COVID-19. V usage is TRBV18 and J usage is TRBJ2-6; D possibly corresponds to TRBD1 (6 bases). The CDR3 region has the DNA TGTGCCAGCTCTCAATACCCCCCACAGGGAGCCGGGGCCAACGTCCTGACTTTC. Translating it yields CASSQYPPQGAGANVLTF. Complete variable domain (other parts from reference TRBV18 and TRBJ2-6): NAGVMQNPRHLVRRRGQEARLRCSPMKGHSHVYWYRQLPEEGLKFMVYLQKENIIDESGMPKERFSAEFPKEGPSILRIQQVVRGDSAAYFCASSQYPPQGAGANVLTFGAGSRLTVL.